This is a list of T cell receptor beta chains from one sample in a study of blood T cell repertoires in COVID-19. Some clones are missing from TCRdb's copy, which holds only in-frame ones; the method was immunoSEQ multiplex PCR. Of nearly 25,000 clones in the sample, approximately 90% were seen once. Input material: peripheral blood. Receptors originate from a man aged 70-80 years with acute or convalescent COVID-19. Each CDR3 is given without its conserved first and last residue. The order of the fields is V gene, CDR3 protein.

TRBV28 | ASSLRFINSPLH
TRBV5-1 | ASSPRPYRDRGAYEQY
TRBV2 | ASSEVLNNEQF
TRBV2 | ASSEAGGLAGPRGYEQY
TRBV29-1 | SVDRTGTFQETQY
TRBV2 | ARSGGGLPSTDTQY
TRBV6-5 | ASSYGGREQY
TRBV18 | ASSPGDRGDYGYT
TRBV3-1/TRBV3-2 | ASSQGQGNSPLH
TRBV18 | ASSPFDNSPLH
TRBV5-1 | ASSLSGATNEKLF
TRBV5-1 | ASSPGQGLSSGANVLT
TRBV6-2/TRBV6-3 | ASSSVTDTQY
TRBV6-5 | ASRLGGTYEQY
TRBV19 | ASSIANPGQATYEQY
TRBV4-2 | ASSQDHSRWDSSYEQY
TRBV10-3 | AISGQVGPGANVLT
TRBV4-1 | ASSQDGTEDGYT
TRBV7-6 | ASSPRTSGSDEQF
TRBV2 | ASSVKGAGNTIY
TRBV5-1 | ASSLKGLGGEQY
TRBV7-9 | ASSWTGLKNSPLH
TRBV5-4 | ASSGAFSYEQY
TRBV5-6 | ASSLQGAATNEKLF
TRBV7-9 | ASSFGADQPQH
TRBV5-1 | ASSQTSGTHNEQF
TRBV6-5 | ASSYSGRADTQY
TRBV27 | ASTASGPRSYNEQF
TRBV7-9 | ASSFVSSTDTQY
TRBV7-9 | ASNPLLGIQETQY
TRBV7-8 | ASSLARTSQVAKNIQY
TRBV10-1 | ASSESRGVYEQY
TRBV7-2 | ASSLAWRGPDTQY
TRBV11-2 | ASSLVAGGESEQY
TRBV7-9 | ASSKTSGRFNEQF
TRBV6-5 | ASSYRTGAFGELF
TRBV11-2 | ASSSRTGAGQY
TRBV2 | ASSSSGGSSGNTIY
TRBV6-5 | ASSTRVNQPQH
TRBV28 | AGRTYPRSGANVLT
TRBV28 | ASSPDSSYNEQF
TRBV10-3 | ATHRAGASYEQY
TRBV30 | AWSPGQGPSTDTQY
TRBV4-1 | ASSQEGGAWGTEAF
TRBV3-1/TRBV3-2 | ASSPYSGTDYGYT
TRBV20-1 | SASLEKLF
TRBV2 | ASRQGDGYT
TRBV4-1 | ASSHPGTYNEQF
TRBV5-1 | ASSVDRGQVNTEAF